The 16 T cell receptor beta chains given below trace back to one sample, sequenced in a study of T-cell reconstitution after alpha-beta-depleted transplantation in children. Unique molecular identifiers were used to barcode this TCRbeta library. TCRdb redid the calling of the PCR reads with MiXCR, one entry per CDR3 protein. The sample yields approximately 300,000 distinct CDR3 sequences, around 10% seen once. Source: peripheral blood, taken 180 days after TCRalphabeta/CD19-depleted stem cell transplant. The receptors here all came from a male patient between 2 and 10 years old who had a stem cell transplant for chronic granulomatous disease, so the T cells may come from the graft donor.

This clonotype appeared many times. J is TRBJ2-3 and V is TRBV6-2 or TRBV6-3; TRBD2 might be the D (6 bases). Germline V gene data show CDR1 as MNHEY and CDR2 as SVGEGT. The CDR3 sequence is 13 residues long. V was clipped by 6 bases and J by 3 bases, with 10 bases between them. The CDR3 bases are TGTGCCAGCAGGCCGGGGGTTACAGATACGCAGTATTTT. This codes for CASRPGVTDTQYF.

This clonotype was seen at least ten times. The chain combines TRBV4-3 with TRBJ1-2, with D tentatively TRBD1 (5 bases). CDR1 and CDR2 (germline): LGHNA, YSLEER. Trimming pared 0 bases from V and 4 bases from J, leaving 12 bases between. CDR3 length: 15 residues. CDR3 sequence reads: CASSQDLSGTYGYTF. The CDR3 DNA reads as TGCGCCAGCAGCCAAGATCTTTCGGGGACCTATGGCTACACCTTC.

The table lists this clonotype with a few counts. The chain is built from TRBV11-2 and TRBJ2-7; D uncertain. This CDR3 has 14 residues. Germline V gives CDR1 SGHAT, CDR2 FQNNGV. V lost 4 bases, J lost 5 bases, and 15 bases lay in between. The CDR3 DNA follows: TGTGCCAGCAGCTCGCTGGATGCTGGAGACGAGCAGTACTTC. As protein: CASSSLDAGDEQYF.

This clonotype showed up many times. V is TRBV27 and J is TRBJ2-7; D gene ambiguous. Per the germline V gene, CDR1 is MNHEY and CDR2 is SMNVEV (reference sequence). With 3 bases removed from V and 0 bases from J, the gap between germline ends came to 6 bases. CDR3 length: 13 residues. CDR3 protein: CASSFGISYEQYF. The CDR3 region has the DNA TGTGCCAGCAGTTTCGGTATCTCCTACGAGCAGTACTTC.

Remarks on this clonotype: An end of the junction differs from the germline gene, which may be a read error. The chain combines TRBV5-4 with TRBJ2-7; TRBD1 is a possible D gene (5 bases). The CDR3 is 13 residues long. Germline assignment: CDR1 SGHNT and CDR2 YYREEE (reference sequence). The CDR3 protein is CAISYRIDYEQYF. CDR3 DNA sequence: TGTGCCATCAGCTACAGGATAGACTACGAGCAGTACTTC.

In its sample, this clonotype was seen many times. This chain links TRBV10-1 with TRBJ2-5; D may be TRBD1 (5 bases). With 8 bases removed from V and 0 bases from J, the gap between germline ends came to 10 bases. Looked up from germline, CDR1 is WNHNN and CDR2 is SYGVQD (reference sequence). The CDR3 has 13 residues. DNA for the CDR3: TGCGCCAGCCCGACAGATGACCAAGAGACCCAGTACTTC. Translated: CASPTDDQETQYF.

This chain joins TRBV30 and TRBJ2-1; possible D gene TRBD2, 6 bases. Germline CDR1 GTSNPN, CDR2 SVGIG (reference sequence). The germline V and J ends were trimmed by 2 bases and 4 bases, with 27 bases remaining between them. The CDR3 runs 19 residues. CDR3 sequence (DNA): TGTGCCTGGAGTCCCCAAACCTTCCTCGATCGGGGGTATTACAATGAGCAGTTCTTC. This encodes CAWSPQTFLDRGYYNEQFF.

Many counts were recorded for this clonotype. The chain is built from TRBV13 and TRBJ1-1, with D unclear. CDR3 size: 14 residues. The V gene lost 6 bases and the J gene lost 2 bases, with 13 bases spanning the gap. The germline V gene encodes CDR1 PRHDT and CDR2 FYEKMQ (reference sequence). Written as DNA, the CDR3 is TGTGCCAGCAGACCCTTTTGGGGAAACACTGAAGCTTTCTTT. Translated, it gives CASRPFWGNTEAFF.

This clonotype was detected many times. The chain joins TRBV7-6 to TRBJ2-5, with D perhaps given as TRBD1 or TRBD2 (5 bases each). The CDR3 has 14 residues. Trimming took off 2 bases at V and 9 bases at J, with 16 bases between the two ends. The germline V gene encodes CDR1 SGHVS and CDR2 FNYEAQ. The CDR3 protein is CASSLKGPPEAQYF. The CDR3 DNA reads TGTGCCAGCAGCTTAAAGGGACCACCTGAGGCCCAGTACTTC.

CDR3 sequence: CASSSTSKGITDTQYF. The CDR3 DNA reads TGCGCCAGCAGCTCCACATCTAAGGGCATCACAGATACGCAGTATTTT. The V call is TRBV5-1, the J call TRBJ2-3; no clear D gene. Trimming shortened V by 3 bases and J by 2 bases, and 16 bases separated the two germline ends. Germline V gene sequence: CDR1 SGHRS, CDR2 YFSETQ. This CDR3 spans 16 amino acids.

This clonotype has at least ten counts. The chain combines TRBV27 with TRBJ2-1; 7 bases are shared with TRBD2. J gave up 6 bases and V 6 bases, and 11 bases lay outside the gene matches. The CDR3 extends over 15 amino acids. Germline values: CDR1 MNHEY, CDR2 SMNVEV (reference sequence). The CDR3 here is CASSISGFLTNEQFF. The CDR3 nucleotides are TGTGCCAGCAGCATTAGCGGGTTTTTAACCAATGAGCAGTTCTTC.

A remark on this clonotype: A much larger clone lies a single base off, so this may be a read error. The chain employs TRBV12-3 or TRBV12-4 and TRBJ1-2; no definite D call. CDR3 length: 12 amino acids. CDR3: CAISLDRYGYTF. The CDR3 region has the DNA TGTGCCATCAGTTTAGACCGGTATGGCTACACCTTC.

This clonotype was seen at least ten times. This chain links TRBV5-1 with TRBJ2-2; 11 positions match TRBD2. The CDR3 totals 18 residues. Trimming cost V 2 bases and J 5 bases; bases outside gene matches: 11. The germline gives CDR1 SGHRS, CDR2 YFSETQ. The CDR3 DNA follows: TGCGCCAGCAGCTTAGGGGGACTAGCGGCCGTAGTAACCGGGGAGCTGTTTTTT. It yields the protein CASSLGGLAAVVTGELFF.

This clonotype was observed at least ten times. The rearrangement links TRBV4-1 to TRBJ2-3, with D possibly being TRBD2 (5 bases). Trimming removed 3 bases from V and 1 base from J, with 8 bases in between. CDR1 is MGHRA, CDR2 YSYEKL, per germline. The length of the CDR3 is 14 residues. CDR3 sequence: CASSHGEGTDTQYF. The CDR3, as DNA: TGCGCCAGCAGCCACGGGGAAGGCACAGATACGCAGTATTTT.

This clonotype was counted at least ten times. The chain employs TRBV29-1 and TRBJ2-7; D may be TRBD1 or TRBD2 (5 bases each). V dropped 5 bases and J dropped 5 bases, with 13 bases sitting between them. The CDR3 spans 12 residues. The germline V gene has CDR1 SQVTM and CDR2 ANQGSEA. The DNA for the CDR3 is TGCAGCGTTTCGTGGGGGTTGGACGAGCAGTACTTC. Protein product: CSVSWGLDEQYF.

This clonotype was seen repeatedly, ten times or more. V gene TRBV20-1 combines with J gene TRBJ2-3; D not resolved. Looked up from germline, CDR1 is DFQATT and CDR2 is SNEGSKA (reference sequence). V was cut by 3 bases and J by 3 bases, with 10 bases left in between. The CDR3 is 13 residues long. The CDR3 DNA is TGCAGTGCTAGCATGTCGGCTACAGATACGCAGTATTTT. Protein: CSASMSATDTQYF.